This T cell receptor beta chain originates from a study of T-cell reconstitution after alpha-beta-depleted transplantation in children. V lost 4 bases and J lost 5, with 11 bases in between. There are 13 residues in the CDR3. In this sample, this clonotype turned up many times. Library preparation (for TCRbeta) was performed with unique molecular identifiers. TCRdb re-called the PCR reads with MiXCR, one entry per CDR3 protein. The repertoire has some 500,000 distinct CDR3 sequences, about 18% of them found once; the top ten carry over 3%. The source of this sequence is a human donor who donated a stem cell graft to a child with acute lymphoblastic leukemia. Sequenced material: PBMCs from the stem cell graft donor, taken from the stem cell graft. This chain joins TRBV12-3 or TRBV12-4 and TRBJ2-5; TRBD2 might be the D (6 bases). The CDR3 DNA sequence: TGTGCCAGCAGTTCCCCACGGGGGGAGACCCAGTACTTC. Protein: CASSSPRGETQYF.